This note documents a single T cell receptor beta chain sequence. These data originate in a study of blood T cell repertoires in COVID-19. Sequenced by immunoSEQ multiplex PCR; TCRdb stores in-frame clones only, minus some. The sample carries roughly 170,000 clones, approximately 81% recorded once. V lost 1 base, J lost 8 bases, and 4 bases stayed unmatched. Germline CDR1 reads SGDLS; CDR2 reads YYNGEE. The CDR3 spans 14 residues. Donors were grouped by their self-reported clinical history. The sequenced material came from PBMCs or T cells enriched from blood (not recorded which). V and J are TRBV9 and TRBJ2-1, with 9 positions matching TRBD2. The clonotype comes from a man in his sixties who had recovered from COVID-19. In DNA form, the CDR3 reads TGTGCCAGCAGCGTAAGCGGGAGGAAGGATGAGCAGTTCTTC. This codes for CASSVSGRKDEQFF.